This TCR beta chain stems from a study of T cell repertoires in cytomegalovirus infection. As to this clonotype: Its target is not known.

TCRdb re-called the reads through MiXCR, storing one row per CDR3 protein. The table has approximately 390,000 distinct CDR3 sequences, about 35% seen once. CDR1 and CDR2 (germline): KGHDR, SFDVKD. V gave up 4 bases and J gave up 2 bases, with 17 bases separating them. This CDR3 is 17 amino acids long. This TCR came from a human donor in good health (CMV status not recorded). Some clones in this sample may be carry-over from other donors' samples. The sample here was cultured PBMCs, taken from culture after CMV antigen stimulation. The V and J genes are TRBV24-1 and TRBJ2-1; D is perhaps TRBD1 or TRBD2 (5 bases each). The CDR3 sequence: CATSDSGNSRAYNEQFF. For the CDR3, the DNA is TGTGCCACCAGTGACTCAGGGAACTCGCGGGCCTACAATGAGCAGTTCTTC.